This passage covers 25 T cell receptor beta chains from one sample sequenced in a study of cytomegalovirus exposure and HLA in healthy donors. This PCR relied on a set of 60 Vbeta primers and 13 Jbeta primers. Assay: immunoSEQ multiplex PCR; the TCRdb copy retains only in-frame clones and omits some. This table holds about 160,000 clones, around 74% found once. The sequencing sample was made of PBMCs. The receptors come from a female donor in good health and CMV-seronegative.

V and J are TRBV28 and TRBJ1-5, with 7 bases identical to TRBD1. The CDR3 length is 14 residues. The V gene's germline CDR1 is MDHEN and CDR2 SYDVKM. V trimming: 1 base; J trimming: 6 bases; junction bases outside the gene matches: 3. The DNA for the CDR3 is TGTGCCAGCAGTTTATTACAGGGGAGTCAGCCCCAGCATTTT. Translated: CASSLLQGSQPQHF.

V is TRBV2 and J is TRBJ1-4; D uncertain. Between the trimmed V and J ends, which lost 5 bases and 7 bases, there was a span of 5 bases. The CDR3 is made up of 11 amino acids. CDR1 and CDR2 from the germline V gene are SNHLY and FYNNEI. The CDR3, as DNA: TGTGCCAGCAGTCCACTTGAAAAACTGTTTTTT. Translating it yields CASSPLEKLFF.

This clone was recorded a few times. The rearrangement links TRBV28 to TRBJ2-5; 10 positions match TRBD1. V shed 6 bases, J shed 7 bases, and the junction held 14 bases outside the gene matches. The CDR3 covers 16 residues. CDR1 is MDHEN, CDR2 SYDVKM, per germline. In nucleotides, the CDR3 is TGTGCCAGCAGCCCGGCTGGGACAGGGGCCTCCCGGACCCAGTACTTC. Encoded protein: CASSPAGTGASRTQYF.

V is TRBV6-6 and J is TRBJ1-4; tentatively, D is TRBD1 (6 bases). Trimming pared 0 bases from V and 7 bases from J, leaving 15 bases between. CDR1 MNHNY and CDR2 SVGAGI come from the germline V gene (reference sequence). The CDR3 loop spans 16 amino acids. CDR3 in amino acids: CASSYSGQGRGEKLFF. The CDR3 DNA is TGTGCCAGCAGTTACTCGGGCCAGGGGAGGGGTGAAAAACTGTTTTTT.

This chain connects TRBV27 to TRBJ1-2; no reliable D call. Looked up from germline, CDR1 is MNHEY and CDR2 is SMNVEV (reference sequence). This CDR3 comprises 13 residues. V lost 6 bases to trimming and J lost 4 bases, with 12 bases between them. The CDR3 DNA sequence: TGTGCCAGCAGCCATGGACTTTTCTATGGCTACACCTTC. Amino acids: CASSHGLFYGYTF.

The J gene is TRBJ1-6, the V gene TRBV30; the match to TRBD1 covers 8 bases. The CDR3 totals 15 residues. Trimming removed 0 bases from V and 5 bases from J; junction bases left unmatched: 3. Per germline, CDR1 GTSNPN and CDR2 SVGIG (reference sequence). The CDR3 region has the DNA TGTGCCTGGAGTGTTCAGGGACAGGATAATTCACCCCTCCACTTT. This codes for CAWSVQGQDNSPLHF.

This clone appeared a few times. The J gene is TRBJ1-2, the V gene TRBV6-5; 9 nucleotides line up with TRBD1. CDR1 is MNHEY, CDR2 SVGAGI, per germline. This CDR3 has 13 amino acids. V was pared by 6 bases and J by 4 bases, with 3 bases of the junction left unmatched. As DNA, the CDR3 is TGTGCCAGCAGCTGGGGACAGGGCTATGGCTACACCTTC. As protein: CASSWGQGYGYTF.

The chain combines TRBV9 with TRBJ2-1; 7 nucleotides align to TRBD2. The junction had 8 bases not matched to a gene; V was cut back by 0 bases and J by 8 bases. CDR1 is SGDLS, CDR2 YYNGEE, per germline. This CDR3 comprises 15 residues. The CDR3 DNA follows: TGTGCCAGCAGCGTAGAACTAGTGAGCGGGGATGAGCAGTTCTTC. Translated: CASSVELVSGDEQFF.

The chain employs TRBV6-1 and TRBJ2-5, with D perhaps matching TRBD2 (5 bases). Germline assignment: CDR1 MNHNS and CDR2 SASEGT. V gave up 2 bases and J gave up 0 bases, with 7 bases separating them. CDR3 length: 14 amino acids. Here the CDR3 DNA reads TGTGCCAGCAGTGAATCGGGGAACCAAGAGACCCAGTACTTC. Amino acid sequence: CASSESGNQETQYF.

This chain connects TRBV28 to TRBJ2-7, with D possibly TRBD1 on 5 matching bases. Germline CDR1 MDHEN, CDR2 SYDVKM. This CDR3 contains 13 residues. Between the trimmed V and J ends, which lost 6 bases and 2 bases, there was a span of 11 bases. This CDR3 reads CASSQRGTYEQYF. The CDR3 DNA reads as TGTGCCAGCAGCCAAAGGGGTACCTACGAGCAGTACTTC.

This chain links TRBV4-2 with TRBJ2-7; 8 bases map to TRBD2. The CDR3 totals 16 residues. The V and J ends lost 1 base and 2 bases, in that order; junction bases with no gene match: 7. Germline loops: CDR1 LGHNA, CDR2 YNFKEQ. The CDR3 protein is CASSQVSGAGAYEQYF. CDR3 nucleotide sequence: TGTGCCAGCAGCCAAGTCAGTGGAGCGGGGGCCTACGAGCAGTACTTC.

This clone was found a few times. The chain is built from TRBV7-3 and TRBJ2-1; 9 bases fit TRBD2. Germline values: CDR1 SGHTA, CDR2 FQGTGA. CDR3 length equals 15 residues. Trimming cost V 4 bases and J 8 bases; bases outside gene matches: 9. This chain's CDR3 is CASSSPGTSTDEQFF. CDR3 in DNA: TGTGCCAGCAGCTCGCCCGGGACTAGCACCGATGAGCAGTTCTTC.

The CDR3 loop is CSVFRENGYTF. CDR3 sequence (DNA): TGCAGCGTTTTTCGAGAAAACGGCTACACCTTC. The chain has TRBV29-1 and TRBJ1-2, with no clear D. Germline-derived CDR1 and CDR2 are SQVTM and ANQGSEA. This CDR3 region has 11 residues. V lost 5 bases and J 8 bases, leaving 12 bases between the germline ends.

As DNA, the CDR3 is TGCGCCAGCAGCCAGGGGGGGGTGGAGCGGGAGAGGCGGAATGAGCAGTTCTTC. Translated: CASSQGGVERERRNEQFF. The chain has TRBV4-1 and TRBJ2-1, with TRBD2 identical over 8 bases. The CDR3 loop spans 18 amino acids. V gave up 3 bases and J gave up 7 bases; unmatched junction bases: 17. Germline V CDR1 and CDR2: MGHRA, YSYEKL.

V is TRBV13 and J is TRBJ1-2; tentative D call: TRBD1 (5 bases). V lost 3 bases and J 7 bases, leaving 9 bases between the germline ends. Germline assignment: CDR1 PRHDT and CDR2 FYEKMQ (reference sequence). The CDR3 consists of 12 residues. The CDR3 region is CASSFDRGGYTF. The CDR3 DNA reads as TGTGCCAGCAGCTTCGACAGAGGTGGCTACACCTTC.

The chain recombines TRBV7-3 with TRBJ2-2; D may be TRBD2 (6 bases). CDR1 SGHTA and CDR2 FQGTGA come from the germline V gene. V shed 3 bases and J shed 6 bases, with 8 bases lying between them. CDR3 length: 13 residues. This CDR3 reads CASSFREAGELFF. The CDR3 bases are TGTGCCAGCAGCTTCAGGGAGGCCGGGGAGCTGTTTTTT.

This sequence joins TRBV30 and TRBJ1-5, with 10 bases aligning to TRBD1. Germline lookup yields CDR1 GTSNPN and CDR2 SVGIG (reference sequence). Unmatched junction bases numbered 13, after V lost 4 bases and J lost 10 bases. The CDR3 length is 15 residues. In nucleotides, the CDR3 is TGTGCCTGGACTAGACAGGGGGCCGGTTCTCAACCCCAGCATTTT. Translating it yields CAWTRQGAGSQPQHF.

In regard to this clone: Compared with germline, one end of the junction differs, possibly owing to a read error. J is TRBJ2-7 and V is TRBV11-2; D gene ambiguous. CDR3 length equals 16 residues. Germline lookup yields CDR1 SGHAT and CDR2 FQNNGV. CDR3 sequence reads: CASSPRRHLPPYEQYF. CDR3 sequence (DNA): TGTGCCAGCAGCCCGCGCCGACACCTACCTCCCTATGAGCAGTACTTC.

The rearrangement links TRBV19 to TRBJ2-6, with D maybe TRBD1 (5 bases). This CDR3 has 21 residues. V was shortened by 4 bases and J by 0 bases, with 25 bases between the two germline ends. Germline assignment: CDR1 LNHDA and CDR2 SQIVND (reference sequence). The DNA of the CDR3 is TGTGCCAGTAGTAAGGTCCGAGACAGAGTATTAGGATTCTCTGGGGCCAACGTCCTGACTTTC. It codes for CASSKVRDRVLGFSGANVLTF.

J is TRBJ2-2 and V is TRBV15, with 10 nucleotides matching TRBD1. Trimming cost V 5 bases and J 8 bases; bases outside gene matches: 8. CDR3 length: 15 residues. Germline V lookup: CDR1 LNHNV, CDR2 YYDKDF (reference sequence). DNA of the CDR3: TGTGCCACCAGCTTCCAGACAGGGGGCTTAGGGGAGCTGTTTTTT. Amino acids: CATSFQTGGLGELFF.

J is TRBJ2-1 and V is TRBV28; D gene unclear. The CDR3 is made up of 15 amino acids. CDR1 and CDR2 from the germline V gene are MDHEN and SYDVKM. With 7 bases removed from V and 0 bases from J, the gap between germline ends came to 13 bases. Here the CDR3 reads CASNMVLSSYNEQFF. CDR3 bases: TGTGCCAGCAACATGGTGTTAAGCTCCTACAATGAGCAGTTCTTC.

This rearrangement joins TRBV5-6 to TRBJ1-2, with D possibly TRBD1 on 5 matching bases. From germline, CDR1 is SGHDT and CDR2 YYEEEE. The CDR3 contains 15 residues. The germline V and J ends were trimmed by 1 base and 7 bases, with 17 bases remaining between them. CDR3 DNA: TGTGCCAGCAGCTTGAATGGCAGGGTCGCTCGTGGCTACACCTTC. Amino acids: CASSLNGRVARGYTF. Filled out from reference TRBV5-6 and TRBJ1-2, the complete variable domain reads DAGVTQSPTHLIKTRGQQVTLRCSPKSGHDTVSWYQQALGQGPQFIFQYYEEEERQRGNFPDRFSGHQFPNYSSELNVNALLLGDSALYLCASSLNGRVARGYTFGSGTRLTVV.

V and J are TRBV15 and TRBJ1-5, with D unclear. Germline V CDR1 and CDR2: LNHNV, YYDKDF (reference sequence). The CDR3 loop spans 15 amino acids. V was pared by 0 bases and J by 5 bases, with 11 bases between. CDR3 nucleotides: TGTGCCACCAGCAGAGATCGATGGGCCCATCAGCCCCAGCATTTT. Translation gives CATSRDRWAHQPQHF.

V usage is TRBV6-5 and J usage is TRBJ1-1; D is possibly TRBD1 (6 bases). In germline, CDR1 is MNHEY, CDR2 SVGAGI. V lost 5 bases, J lost 1 base, and 11 bases lay in between. The length of the CDR3 is 14 residues. In nucleotides, the CDR3 is TGTGCCAGCAGTGCCGGGACACCGAACACTGAAGCTTTCTTT. It is translated as CASSAGTPNTEAFF.

V gene TRBV6-4 combines with J gene TRBJ2-5, with 9 bases that match TRBD2. CDR1 is MRHNA, CDR2 SNTAGT, per germline. V shed 4 bases, J shed 2 bases, and the junction held 5 bases outside the gene matches. This CDR3 is built from 15 residues. The CDR3 loop reads CASSATSGPQETQYF. In DNA, the CDR3 is TGTGCCAGCAGTGCCACTAGCGGGCCACAAGAGACCCAGTACTTC.